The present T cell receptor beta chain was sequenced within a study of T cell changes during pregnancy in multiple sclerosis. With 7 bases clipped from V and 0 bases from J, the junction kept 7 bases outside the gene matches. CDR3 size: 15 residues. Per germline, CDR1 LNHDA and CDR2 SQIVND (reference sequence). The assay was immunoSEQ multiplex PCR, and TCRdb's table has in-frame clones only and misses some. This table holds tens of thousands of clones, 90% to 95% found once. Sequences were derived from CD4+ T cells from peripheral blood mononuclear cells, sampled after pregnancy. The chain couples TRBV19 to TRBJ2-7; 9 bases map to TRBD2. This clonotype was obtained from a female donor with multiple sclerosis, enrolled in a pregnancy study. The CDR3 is CASTPTSGASYEQYF. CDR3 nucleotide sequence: TGTGCCAGTACCCCGACTAGCGGAGCCTCCTACGAGCAGTACTTC.